The 12 T cell receptor beta chains in this list originate from one sample, sequenced in a study of spatial heterogeneity in lung cancer. TCRdb reanalysed the 5' RACE reads using MiXCR and keeps one entry per CDR3 protein. The table lists about 36,000 distinct CDR3 sequences, around 5.2% of them singletons. As to time point: sample taken at primary tumor resection. Unsorted tumor, nontumor lung tissue or cryopreserved PBMC supplied the whole RNA. This material consisted of PBMCs, taken at surgery. Every receptor here comes from a female donor with early-stage non-small cell lung cancer.

This clonotype has a count of ten or more. The chain couples TRBV20-1 to TRBJ2-1; TRBD2 matches 14 bases. The CDR3 runs 17 residues. CDR1 and CDR2 from the germline V gene are DFQATT and SNEGSKA (reference sequence). Losses at the gene ends were 5 bases for V and 8 bases for J; bases not matched to a gene: 14. CDR3 protein: CSAESPGTSGSRHEQFF. The CDR3 nucleotides read TGCAGTGCTGAATCCCCCGGGACTAGCGGGAGCAGGCATGAGCAGTTCTTC.

This clonotype was seen at least ten times. V is TRBV10-3 and J is TRBJ2-7; the D is unclear. Germline CDR1 reads ENHRY; CDR2 reads SYGVKD. Trimming shortened V by 10 bases and J by 2 bases, and 18 bases separated the two germline ends. The CDR3 runs 14 residues. CDR3 in amino acids: CATEGLEGPYEQYF. CDR3 sequence (DNA): TGTGCCACCGAAGGTCTGGAAGGACCCTACGAGCAGTACTTC.

This clonotype was observed many times. The V and J genes are TRBV2 and TRBJ1-5; D unresolved. Germline CDR1 and CDR2: SNHLY and FYNNEI. Deletions cut 6 bases from V and 0 bases from J, with 9 bases between. CDR3 length: 14 residues. DNA for the CDR3: TGTGCCAGCAGCCTGAGAAATAGCAATCAGCCCCAGCATTTT. Translating gives CASSLRNSNQPQHF. Combining the CDR3 with reference TRBV2 and TRBJ1-5 gives the whole variable domain EPEVTQTPSHQVTQMGQEVILRCVPISNHLYFYWYRQILGQKVEFLVSFYNNEISEKSEIFDDQFSVERPDGSNFTLKIRSTKLEDSAMYFCASSLRNSNQPQHFGDGTRLSIL.

This clonotype occurred many times. V and J are TRBV5-6 and TRBJ1-1, with D possibly being TRBD1 (6 bases). Deletions cut 4 bases from V and 1 base from J, with 14 bases between. The CDR3 runs to 15 residues. CDR1 is SGHDT, CDR2 YYEEEE, per germline. The CDR3 is CASSPVRGENTEAFF. In DNA, the CDR3 is TGTGCCAGCAGCCCCGTTAGGGGGGAGAACACTGAAGCTTTCTTT.

This clonotype was counted many times. The genes are TRBV12-3 or TRBV12-4 and TRBJ2-3, with 11 nucleotides matching TRBD2. Unmatched junction bases numbered 6, after V lost 5 bases and J lost 11 bases. The CDR3 covers 13 residues. The CDR3 DNA reads as TGTGCCAGCAGTCAGAGGACTAGCGGGCTGCAGTATTTT. Translating gives CASSQRTSGLQYF.

The table lists this clonotype with many counts. This chain links TRBV6-5 with TRBJ2-5; 7 positions agree with TRBD2. CDR1 MNHEY and CDR2 SVGAGI come from the germline V gene. This CDR3 has 13 residues. The V gene end was trimmed by 3 bases and the J gene end by 4 bases; junction bases not matched to a gene: 2. The CDR3 coding sequence is TGTGCCAGCAGTTATACGGGAGGAGAGACCCAGTACTTC. Residues: CASSYTGGETQYF.

The rearrangement uses TRBV18 and TRBJ2-5; D is uncertain. Per germline, CDR1 KGHSH and CDR2 LQKENI. V lost 3 bases and J lost 4, with 15 bases in between. The length of the CDR3 is 15 residues. Here the CDR3 DNA reads TGTGCCAGCTCACCCCCGGGCCGCGAAAGAGAGACCCAGTACTTC. Translation gives CASSPPGRERETQYF.

The gene calls are TRBV7-2 and TRBJ2-3, with D unresolved. The CDR3 consists of 14 residues. Germline values: CDR1 SGHTA, CDR2 FQGNSA. V shed 5 bases and J shed 0 bases, with 9 bases lying between them. DNA of the CDR3: TGTGCCAGCAGCCCAGATACTAGCACAGATACGCAGTATTTT. Its protein product is CASSPDTSTDTQYF. Combining the CDR3 with reference TRBV7-2 and TRBJ2-3 gives the whole variable domain GAGVSQSPSNKVTEKGKDVELRCDPISGHTALYWYRQSLGQGLEFLIYFQGNSAPDKSGLPSDRFSAERTGGSVSTLTIQRTQQEDSAVYLCASSPDTSTDTQYFGPGTRLTVL.

This clonotype has at least ten counts. This chain uses TRBV29-1 with TRBJ2-1; D uncertain. The CDR3 runs 12 residues. V was pared by 2 bases and J by 6 bases, with 8 bases between. Germline values: CDR1 SQVTM, CDR2 ANQGSEA. This chain's CDR3 is CSVESAGNEQFF. CDR3 DNA: TGCAGCGTTGAATCAGCTGGCAATGAGCAGTTCTTC.

This clonotype was seen at least ten times. Here the CDR3 DNA reads TGCAGTGCCACCCTAGGATACAATGAGCAGTTCTTC. It encodes CSATLGYNEQFF. The V gene is TRBV20-1, the J gene TRBJ2-1; D not certain. Germline V gene sequence: CDR1 DFQATT, CDR2 SNEGSKA (reference sequence). V dropped 6 bases and J dropped 4 bases, with 10 bases sitting between them. This CDR3 spans 12 amino acids.

Many counts were recorded for this clonotype. The V and J genes are TRBV5-4 and TRBJ2-4, with 8 bases aligning to TRBD1. CDR1 is SGHNT and CDR2 is YYREEE in the germline V gene (reference sequence). The trim removed 3 bases at V and 0 bases at J, leaving 2 bases unmatched. The CDR3 is 15 residues long. For the CDR3, the DNA is TGTGCCAGCAGCTGGGGACAGGCAGCCAAAAACATTCAGTACTTC. Translation: CASSWGQAAKNIQYF.

In this sample, this clonotype turned up many times. This rearrangement joins TRBV5-1 to TRBJ1-1; D is possibly TRBD1 (5 bases). The V end was cut by 3 bases, the J end by 3 bases, with 9 bases between. CDR3 length: 13 residues. Germline CDR1 is SGHRS and CDR2 is YFSETQ. The CDR3 DNA sequence: TGCGCCAGCAGCTGGACAACGGACACTGAAGCTTTCTTT. Its translation: CASSWTTDTEAFF.